This T cell receptor (beta chain) was obtained from a study of early T cells in non-severe SARS-CoV-2 infection. The CDR3 totals 13 residues. Germline loops: CDR1 MDHEN, CDR2 SYDVKM. V was trimmed by 2 bases and J by 6 bases, leaving 11 bases between them. Of note for this clonotype: Its antigen is unknown.

The TCR library protocol was used to attach unique molecular identifiers. These identifiers were attached to individual cDNA molecules. Each CDR3 protein is one row after TCRdb ran MiXCR on the 5' RACE reads. Here the sample spans approximately 70,000 distinct CDR3 sequences, around 14% being singletons. Whole-study findings and limits: Reliance on VDJdb matching favored anti-spike CD8 responses; private and CD4 specificities were missed.

The TCR sequence derives from an adult who was a healthcare worker with PCR-confirmed SARS-CoV-2 infection or an uninfected control (not recorded which). Sequenced material: whole blood. The chain joins TRBV28 to TRBJ2-7; possible D gene TRBD1, 6 bases. For the CDR3, the DNA is TGTGCCAGCAGTTTAAGACAGGTCGTCGAGCAGTACTTC. It yields the protein CASSLRQVVEQYF.